The sequence of this T cell receptor (beta chain) was determined in a study of metastatic and nonmetastatic thyroid tumors. Overall study: Repertoire comparison spanned blood and tumor or nodule tissue of malignant and benign thyroid patients. Whole-study results and caveats: TCR beta diversity was reportedly significantly higher in malignant thyroid tumors than benign nodules, in blood and tumor.

The CDR3 extends over 18 amino acids. CDR1 is KGHDR, CDR2 SFDVKD, per germline. The V gene end was trimmed by 0 bases and the J gene end by 1 base; junction bases not matched to a gene: 7. This clone has ten or more counts. What it binds is unknown. In the original workflow: Researchers built a distant-metastasis classifier for papillary thyroid cancer that drew on CDR3 differences across clinicopathological groups. With MiXCR, TCRdb called clones anew from the PCR reads. Clone size and V and J calls follow TCRdb, not the original study. This table has approximately 28,000 clones, 24% appearing once. Ahead of thyroid surgery, no patient had received treatment of any kind.

The origin of this receptor is a female donor with papillary thyroid cancer or a benign thyroid nodule (not recorded which). Some clones in this sample may be carry-over from other donors' samples. The V call is TRBV24-1, the J call TRBJ1-3, with 8 bases matching TRBD1. Sequenced input: blood. CDR3 residues: CATSDLDNTGGSGNTIYF. The DNA of the CDR3 is TGTGCCACCAGTGATTTGGACAACACAGGGGGATCTGGAAACACCATATATTTT.